This T cell receptor (beta chain) was obtained from a study of blood T cell repertoires in COVID-19. Background on the study: Samples taken during acute and convalescent COVID-19 were collected in the United States, Italy and Spain. PBMCs, B-cell-depleted T cells, or T cells were the source of the cDNA or gDNA that made up the material.

TCRdb keeps only in-frame clones here, not all; method: immunoSEQ multiplex PCR. The sample contains about 50,000 clones, 65% to 85% of which appear only once. There are 16 residues in the CDR3. Between the trimmed V and J ends, which lost 5 bases and 0 bases, there was a span of 15 bases. CDR1 and CDR2 from the germline V gene are SGHVS and FNYEAQ. This TCR was sampled from a human donor in a cohort sampled during active COVID-19. This rearrangement joins TRBV7-6 to TRBJ2-3, with a possible D match to TRBD2 (7 bases). Sequencing was done on a sample of peripheral blood. CDR3 protein: CASSPGGRGSTDTQYF. DNA for the CDR3: TGTGCCAGCAGCCCCGGGGGGCGGGGGAGCACAGATACGCAGTATTTT.